This paragraph covers one TCR beta chain sequence. The antigen remains unidentified. TCRdb reprocessed the 5' RACE reads via MiXCR and lists one record per CDR3 protein. The sample has a few hundred thousand distinct CDR3 sequences, roughly 13% seen once; the top ten hold roughly 23%. The CDR3 length is 14 residues. V lost 6 bases and J lost 1, with 13 bases in between. From germline, CDR1 is DFQATT and CDR2 SNEGSKA (reference sequence). This sample is drawn from a study of T-cell memory formation after mild COVID-19. Whole-study results and caveats: Clones that contracted from day 15 to 85 were balanced CD4/CD8, while later expanders leaned CD4+. Cross-reactive memory seemingly joined, as some responding clones were found in pre-infection memory.

Sequenced input: PBMCs or a T cell subset sorted from them (not recorded which). This chain uses TRBV20-1 with TRBJ1-5, with TRBD1 as a possible D gene (5 bases). The receptor comes from a man aged 18-30 years who had mild COVID-19 (a few samples of this study predate the infection). Cell type and time point are not known. CDR3 residues: CSATTRQSNQPQHF. The CDR3 DNA reads TGCAGTGCGACCACCCGACAGAGCAATCAGCCCCAGCATTTT.